This entry concerns a single T cell receptor beta chain. Antigen unknown. These data are taken from a study of T-cell reconstitution after alpha-beta-depleted transplantation in children. Study observations and caveats: When one year had passed after transplant, most T-cell counts and diversity came from newly produced T cells. The origin of alpha-beta T cells about two months after transplant was reportedly several hundred expanded graft clones. High day-60 TCRbeta diversity in some patients came from surviving recipient T cells and thymic progenitors.

Unique molecular identifiers tagged the TCRbeta library. TCRdb independently ran MiXCR on the PCR reads; one entry per CDR3 protein. This sample has just under 350,000 distinct CDR3 sequences, with about 17% found just once. The length of the CDR3 is 15 residues. J gave up 3 bases and V 7 bases, and 10 bases lay outside the gene matches. In germline, CDR1 is LNHDA, CDR2 SQIVND (reference sequence). The sequence derives from a male patient under 10 years old who had a stem cell transplant for acute lymphoblastic leukemia, so the T cells may come from the graft donor. The chain joins TRBV19 to TRBJ2-7; 9 bases map to TRBD1. The sample here was PBMCs, mostly from graft donor cells, taken 360 days after TCRalphabeta/CD19-depleted stem cell transplant. The CDR3 sequence is CASNDPGQGRYEQYF. The CDR3 coding sequence is TGTGCCAGTAATGATCCGGGACAGGGACGCTACGAGCAGTACTTC. The whole variable domain, filled in from reference TRBV19 and TRBJ2-7, reads DGGITQSPKYLFRKEGQNVTLSCEQNLNHDAMYWYRQDPGQGLRLIYYSQIVNDFQKGDIAEGYSVSREKKESFPLTVTSAQKNPTAFYLCASNDPGQGRYEQYFGPGTRLTVT.